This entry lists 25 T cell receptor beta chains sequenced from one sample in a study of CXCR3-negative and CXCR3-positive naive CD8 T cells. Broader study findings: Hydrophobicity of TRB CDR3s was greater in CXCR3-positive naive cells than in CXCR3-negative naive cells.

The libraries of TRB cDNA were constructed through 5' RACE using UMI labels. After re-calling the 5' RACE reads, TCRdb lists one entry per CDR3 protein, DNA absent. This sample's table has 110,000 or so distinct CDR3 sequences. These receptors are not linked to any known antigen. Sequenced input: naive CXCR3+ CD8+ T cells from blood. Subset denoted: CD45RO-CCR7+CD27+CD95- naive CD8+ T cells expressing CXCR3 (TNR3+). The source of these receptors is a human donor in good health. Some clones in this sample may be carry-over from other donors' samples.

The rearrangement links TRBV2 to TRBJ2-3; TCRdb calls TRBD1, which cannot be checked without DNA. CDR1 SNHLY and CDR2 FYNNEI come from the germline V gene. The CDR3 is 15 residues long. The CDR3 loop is CASRARQGSTDTQYF.

CDR3 sequence: CASSVAGKSTGELFF. V usage is TRBV9 and J usage is TRBJ2-2. Germline V gives CDR1 SGDLS, CDR2 YYNGEE. The CDR3 spans 15 residues.

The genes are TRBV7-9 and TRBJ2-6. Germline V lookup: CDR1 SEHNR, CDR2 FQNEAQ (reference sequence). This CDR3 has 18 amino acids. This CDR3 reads CASSLGRGEAIGANVLTF.

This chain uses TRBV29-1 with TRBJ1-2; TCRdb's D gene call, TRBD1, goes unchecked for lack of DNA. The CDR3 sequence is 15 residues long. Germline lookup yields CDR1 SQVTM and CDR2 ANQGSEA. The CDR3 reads CSVPPAADRARGYTF.

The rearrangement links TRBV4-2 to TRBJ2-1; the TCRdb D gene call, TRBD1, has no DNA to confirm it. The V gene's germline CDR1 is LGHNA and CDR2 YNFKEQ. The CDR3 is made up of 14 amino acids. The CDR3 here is CASSPGMSKSEQFF.

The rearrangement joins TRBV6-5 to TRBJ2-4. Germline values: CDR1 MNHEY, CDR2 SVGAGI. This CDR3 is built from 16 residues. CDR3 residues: CASSYSPSVAKNIQYF.

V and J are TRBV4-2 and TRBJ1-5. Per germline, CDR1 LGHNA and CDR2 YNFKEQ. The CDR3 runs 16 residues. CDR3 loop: CASSQDGRTGDQPQHF.

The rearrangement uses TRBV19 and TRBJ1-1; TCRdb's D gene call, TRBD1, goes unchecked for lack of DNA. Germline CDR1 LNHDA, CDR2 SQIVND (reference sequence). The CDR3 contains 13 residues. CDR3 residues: CASSIAGSTEAFF.

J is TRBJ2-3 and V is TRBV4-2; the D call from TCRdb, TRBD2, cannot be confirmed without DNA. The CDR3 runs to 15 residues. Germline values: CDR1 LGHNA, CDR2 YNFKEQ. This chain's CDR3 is CASSQGLAGLDTQYF.

This CDR3 is CASSHQGYNEQFF. The chain has TRBV16 and TRBJ2-1; the TCRdb call, TRBD1, lacks DNA for checking. In germline, CDR1 is KGHSY, CDR2 FQNENV. The CDR3 totals 13 residues.

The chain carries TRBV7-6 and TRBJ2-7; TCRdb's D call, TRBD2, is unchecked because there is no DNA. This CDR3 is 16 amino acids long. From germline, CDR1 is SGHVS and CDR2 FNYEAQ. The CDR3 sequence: CASSLRTSGGSSEQYF.

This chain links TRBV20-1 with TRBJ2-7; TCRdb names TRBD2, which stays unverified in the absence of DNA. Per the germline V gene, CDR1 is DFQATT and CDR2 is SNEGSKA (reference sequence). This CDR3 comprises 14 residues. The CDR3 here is CSARIAGGPYEQYF.

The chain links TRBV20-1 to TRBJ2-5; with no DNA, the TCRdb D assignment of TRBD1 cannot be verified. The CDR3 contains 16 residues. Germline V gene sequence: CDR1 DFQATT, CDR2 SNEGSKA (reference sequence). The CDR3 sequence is CSARDSTGLRGETQYF.

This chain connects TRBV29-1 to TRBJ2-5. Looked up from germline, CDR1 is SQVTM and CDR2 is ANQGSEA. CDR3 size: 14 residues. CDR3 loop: CSVDSIVGGETQYF.

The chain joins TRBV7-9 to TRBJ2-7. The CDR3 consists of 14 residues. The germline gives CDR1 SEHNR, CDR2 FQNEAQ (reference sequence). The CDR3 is CASSPQGSAYEQYF.

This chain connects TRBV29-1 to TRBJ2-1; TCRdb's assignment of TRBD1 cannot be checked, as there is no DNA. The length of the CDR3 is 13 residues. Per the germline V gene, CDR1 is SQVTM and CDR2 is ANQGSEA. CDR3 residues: CSDSGTGSNEQFF.

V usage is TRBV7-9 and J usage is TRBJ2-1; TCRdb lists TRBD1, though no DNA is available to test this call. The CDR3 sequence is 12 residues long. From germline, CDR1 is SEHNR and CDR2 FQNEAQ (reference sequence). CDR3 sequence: CASGARAHEQFF.

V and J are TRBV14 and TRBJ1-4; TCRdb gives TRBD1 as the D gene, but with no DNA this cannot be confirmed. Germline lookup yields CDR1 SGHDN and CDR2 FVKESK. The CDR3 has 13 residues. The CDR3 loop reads CASSHGRNEKLFF.

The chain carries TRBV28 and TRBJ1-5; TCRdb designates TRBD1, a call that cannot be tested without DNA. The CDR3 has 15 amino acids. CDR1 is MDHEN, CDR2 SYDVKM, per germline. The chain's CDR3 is CASSLSTGSNQPQHF.

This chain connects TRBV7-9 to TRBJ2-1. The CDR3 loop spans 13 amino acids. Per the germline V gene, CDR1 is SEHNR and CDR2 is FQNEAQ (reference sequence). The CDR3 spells CARSLFDYNEQFF.

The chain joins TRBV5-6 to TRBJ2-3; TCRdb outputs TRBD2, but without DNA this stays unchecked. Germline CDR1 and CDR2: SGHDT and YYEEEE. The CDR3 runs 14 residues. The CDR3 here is CASSISGGADTQYF.

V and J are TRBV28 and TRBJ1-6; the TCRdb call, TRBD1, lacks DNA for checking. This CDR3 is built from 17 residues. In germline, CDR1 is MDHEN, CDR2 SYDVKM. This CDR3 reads CASSPLGVNSYNSPLHF. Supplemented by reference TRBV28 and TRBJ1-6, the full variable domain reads DVKVTQSSRYLVKRTGEKVFLECVQDMDHENMFWYRQDPGLGLRLIYFSYDVKMKEKGDIPEGYSVSREKKERFSLILESASTNQTSMYLCASSPLGVNSYNSPLHFGNGTRLTVT.

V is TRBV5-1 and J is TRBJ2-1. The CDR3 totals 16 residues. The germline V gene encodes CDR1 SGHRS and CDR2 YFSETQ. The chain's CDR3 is CASSLLRRSSYNEQFF.

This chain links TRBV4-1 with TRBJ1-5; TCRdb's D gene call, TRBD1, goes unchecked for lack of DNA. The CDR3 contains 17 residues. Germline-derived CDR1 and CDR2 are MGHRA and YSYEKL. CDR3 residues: CASSQDFVGQGLGPQHF.

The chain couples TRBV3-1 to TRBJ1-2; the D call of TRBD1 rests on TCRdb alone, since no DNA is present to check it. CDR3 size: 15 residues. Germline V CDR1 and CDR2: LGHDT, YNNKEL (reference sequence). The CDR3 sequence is CASSQETGGAVGYTF.